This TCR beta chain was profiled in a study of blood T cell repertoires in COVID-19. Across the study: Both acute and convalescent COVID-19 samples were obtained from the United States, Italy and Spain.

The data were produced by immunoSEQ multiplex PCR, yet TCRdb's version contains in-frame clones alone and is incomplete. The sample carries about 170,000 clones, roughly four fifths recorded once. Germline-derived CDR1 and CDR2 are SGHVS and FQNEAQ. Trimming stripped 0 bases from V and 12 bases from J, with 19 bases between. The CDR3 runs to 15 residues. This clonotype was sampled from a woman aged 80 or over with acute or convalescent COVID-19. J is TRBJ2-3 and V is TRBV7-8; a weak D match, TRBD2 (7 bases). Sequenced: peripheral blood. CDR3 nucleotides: TGTGCCAGCAGCTTAGCTGGGGGGCGCGGGGGAACTCAGTATTTT. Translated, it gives CASSLAGGRGGTQYF.